These T cell receptor beta chains were read from a single sample in a study of T cell responses to AZD1222 COVID-19 vaccine. The repertoire was sequenced with immunoSEQ multiplex PCR; TCRdb's copy has only in-frame clones and lacks some. The sample has around 130,000 clones, roughly 90% seen once. The material was peripheral blood, obtained 28 days after the second AZD1222 dose. The receptors shown here come from an adult who received the AZD1222 COVID-19 vaccine. CDR3s include the opening cysteine and the closing phenylalanine or tryptophan. The D gene is left open where the match is weak. Where a row states a size, it is once, few, many or the class of an expanded clone; other rows omit it.

CDR3	DNA	D	V	J	size
CASSARDRGRDEQYF	TGTGCCAGTAGTGCCCGGGACAGGGGTCGCGACGAGCAGTACTTC	TRBD1	TRBV19	TRBJ2-7	NA
CASSPGDSGNEKLFF	TGTGCCAGCAGCCCAGGGGACAGTGGTAATGAAAAACTGTTTTTT	TRBD1	TRBV7-7	TRBJ1-4	NA
CASSPSLGSRDYGYTF	TGTGCCAGCAGCCCCTCCCTGGGCTCGAGGGACTATGGCTACACCTTC	NA	TRBV28	TRBJ1-2	NA
CASSQLMRGNQPQHF	TGTGCCAGCAGCCAACTGATGAGGGGCAATCAGCCCCAGCATTTT	NA	TRBV6-5	TRBJ1-5	NA
CASSQDPFPVREQYF	TGTGCCAGCAGCCAAGACCCCTTTCCCGTACGCGAGCAGTACTTC	NA	TRBV3-1/TRBV3-2	TRBJ2-7	NA
CASRPAGDTQYF	TGTGCCAGCAGGCCGGCCGGGGATACGCAGTATTTT	NA	TRBV12-3/TRBV12-4	TRBJ2-3	NA
CASSYSTGYTF	TGTGCCAGCAGTTACTCGACTGGCTACACCTTC	NA	TRBV6-2/TRBV6-3	TRBJ1-2	NA
CASSGLNTGELFF	TGTGCCAGCAGCGGGCTGAACACCGGGGAGCTGTTTTTT	NA	TRBV7-3	TRBJ2-2	NA
CSVSGQGAEENTIYF	TGCAGCGTATCGGGACAGGGGGCGGAAGAAAACACCATATATTTT	TRBD1	TRBV29-1	TRBJ1-3	NA
CASSPGWGLDEKLFF	TGTGCCAGCAGCCCCGGGTGGGGGCTGGATGAAAAACTGTTTTTT	NA	TRBV7-9	TRBJ1-4	NA
CASRSGQGNNNEQFF	TGTGCCAGCAGGTCGGGACAGGGAAATAACAATGAGCAGTTCTTC	TRBD1	TRBV5-5	TRBJ2-1	NA
CASSQADRAHGYTF	TGTGCCAGCAGCCAAGCAGACAGGGCCCATGGCTACACCTTC	TRBD1	TRBV3-1/TRBV3-2	TRBJ1-2	once
CASSLSGNTGELFF	TGCGCCAGCAGCTTGTCAGGGAACACCGGGGAGCTGTTTTTT	NA	TRBV5-1	TRBJ2-2	NA
CASTNMGGNQPQHF	TGTGCCAGCACCAATATGGGGGGCAATCAGCCCCAGCATTTT	NA	TRBV28	TRBJ1-5	NA
CARSHDLLVNTEAFF	TGTGCCAGAAGCCACGACCTCCTGGTGAACACTGAAGCTTTCTTT	NA	TRBV5-3	TRBJ1-1	NA
CASSVDGSLYGYTF	TGTGCCAGCAGCGTAGACGGCAGCCTCTATGGCTACACCTTC	NA	TRBV9	TRBJ1-2	NA
CASRGGLSSYNEQFF	TGTGCCAGCAGGGGTGGATTATCCTCCTACAATGAGCAGTTCTTC	NA	TRBV6-5	TRBJ2-1	NA
CASSLGSGETQYF	TGTGCCAGCAGCTTAGGATCGGGGGAGACCCAGTACTTC	NA	TRBV5-4	TRBJ2-5	once
CASSPIRGLYGYTF	TGTGCCAGCAGCCCTATCAGGGGTCTCTATGGCTACACCTTC	NA	TRBV7-8	TRBJ1-2	NA
CSVDNSGDSQFF	TGCAGCGTTGATAATAGCGGAGATTCGCAGTTCTTC	NA	TRBV29-1	TRBJ2-1	NA
CSVEARGEQFF	TGCAGCGTTGAAGCTCGTGGTGAGCAGTTCTTC	NA	TRBV29-1	TRBJ2-1	NA
CAWSVSGTGAYEQYF	TGTGCCTGGAGTGTTTCCGGGACAGGGGCCTACGAGCAGTACTTC	TRBD1	TRBV30	TRBJ2-7	NA
CASSLSPQGYHEQYF	TGTGCCAGCAGCTTAAGCCCACAGGGGTACCACGAGCAGTACTTC	TRBD1	TRBV7-9	TRBJ2-7	NA
CASSQVRLAAYNEQFF	TGTGCCAGCAGCCAAGTACGACTAGCCGCCTACAATGAGCAGTTCTTC	TRBD2	TRBV3-1/TRBV3-2	TRBJ2-1	once
CATSRASGRGNQETQYF	TGTGCCACCAGCAGGGCTAGCGGGCGAGGAAACCAAGAGACCCAGTACTTC	TRBD2	TRBV15	TRBJ2-5	NA
CAISDLGDTEAFF	TGTGCCATCAGTGATTTGGGGGACACTGAAGCTTTCTTT	NA	TRBV10-3	TRBJ1-1	NA
CASSFNRSYEQYF	TGTGCCAGCAGTTTTAACAGGTCCTACGAGCAGTACTTC	NA	TRBV6-9	TRBJ2-7	NA
CSVGLAGGRYNEQFF	TGCAGCGTTGGGCTGGCGGGGGGCCGGTACAATGAGCAGTTCTTC	TRBD2	TRBV29-1	TRBJ2-1	NA
CASSANRVLGYTF	TGTGCCAGTAGTGCAAACAGGGTTTTAGGCTACACCTTC	NA	TRBV19	TRBJ1-2	NA
CASSDGAWGYTF	TGTGCCAGCAGCGATGGGGCCTGGGGCTACACCTTC	NA	TRBV5-6	TRBJ1-2	NA
CASSQDRDRPHQPQHF	TGTGCCAGCAGCCAAGATCGCGACAGGCCCCATCAGCCCCAGCATTTT	NA	TRBV4-2	TRBJ1-5	NA
CAISDPFRSGFDEQYF	TGTGCCATCAGTGATCCGTTTAGGTCAGGGTTCGACGAGCAGTACTTC	NA	TRBV10-3	TRBJ2-7	NA
CASSQWTGGFGETQYF	TGTGCCAGCAGCCAGTGGACAGGGGGCTTCGGAGAGACCCAGTACTTC	TRBD1	TRBV5-8	TRBJ2-5	NA
CASSLRDYQETQYF	TGTGCCAGCAGCTTGCGGGACTACCAAGAGACCCAGTACTTC	NA	TRBV5-6	TRBJ2-5	NA
CASSLAGGELFF	TGTGCCAGCAGCTTAGCGGGCGGGGAGCTGTTTTTT	NA	TRBV7-2	TRBJ2-2	NA
CASSQVRLAGVGVAKNIQYF	TGCGCCAGCAGCCAAGTACGGCTAGCGGGAGTTGGGGTAGCCAAAAACATTCAGTACTTC	TRBD2	TRBV4-3	TRBJ2-4	NA